This entry lists 30 T cell receptor beta chains sequenced from one sample in a study of cytomegalovirus exposure and HLA in healthy donors. Libraries were prepared by immunoSEQ multiplex PCR; TCRdb keeps only in-frame clonotypes and omits some of them. The sample shows a few hundred thousand clones, around 90% of them seen only once. Specimen: PBMCs. These receptors all come from a woman in her late teens or twenties in good health and CMV-seronegative.

The gene calls are TRBV27 and TRBJ2-1, with 9 bases lining up with TRBD2. CDR3 length: 17 amino acids. Trimming took 5 bases from V and 9 from J; bases not matched to a gene: 17. The V gene's germline CDR1 is MNHEY and CDR2 SMNVEV (reference sequence). The CDR3 nucleotides are TGTGCCAGCAGTCCCTTCCCCAAAAGGACTAGCGTAGGTGAGCAGTTCTTC. As protein: CASSPFPKRTSVGEQFF.

The chain links TRBV10-1 to TRBJ2-3, with 9 bases identical to TRBD1. Germline CDR1 WNHNN, CDR2 SYGVQD (reference sequence). The J segment lost 5 bases and the V segment lost 0 bases, leaving 9 bases of the junction unmatched. The CDR3 totals 17 residues. CDR3 coding DNA: TGCGCCAGCAGTGAGTCGTTACAGACAGGGGGAAAAGATACGCAGTATTTT. This encodes CASSESLQTGGKDTQYF.

V and J are TRBV10-2 and TRBJ2-7, with D perhaps matching TRBD2 (5 bases). The V gene lost 7 bases and the J gene lost 6 bases, with 16 bases spanning the gap. Germline V gene lookup returns CDR1 WSHSY and CDR2 SAAADI. This CDR3 has 13 amino acids. CDR3: CASTGLMLGEQYV. The CDR3, as DNA: TGCGCCAGCACCGGACTTATGCTGGGCGAGCAGTACGTC.

The genes are TRBV6-5 and TRBJ1-5; 7 bases align to TRBD1. Germline CDR1 is MNHEY and CDR2 is SVGAGI. The V and J ends lost 6 bases and 7 bases, in that order; junction bases with no gene match: 9. This CDR3 region has 14 residues. CDR3 in DNA: TGTGCCAGCAGAAGCAGGGGGGTCTGGCAGCCCCAGCATTTT. This sequence encodes CASRSRGVWQPQHF.

The chain recombines TRBV5-1 with TRBJ2-2; unclear D gene. Germline CDR1 and CDR2: SGHRS and YFSETQ. The CDR3 consists of 16 residues. Trimming left V 0 bases short and J 2 bases short, with 11 bases between. The CDR3: CASSLVGTDNTGELFF. CDR3 nucleotides: TGCGCCAGCAGCTTGGTGGGTACAGACAACACCGGGGAGCTGTTTTTT.

This chain joins TRBV6-5 and TRBJ1-1; 7 nucleotides line up with TRBD1. Germline V gene data show CDR1 as MNHEY and CDR2 as SVGAGI. This CDR3 is built from 15 residues. V lost 2 bases and J lost 2; bases outside the gene matches: 5. The CDR3: CASSYTRQGNTEAFF. The CDR3 nucleotides are TGTGCCAGCAGTTACACGAGACAGGGCAACACTGAAGCTTTCTTT.

The gene calls are TRBV27 and TRBJ2-5, with D tentatively TRBD1 (6 bases). The V end was cut by 3 bases, the J end by 13 bases, with 15 bases between. The germline CDR1 and CDR2 sequences are MNHEY and SMNVEV (reference sequence). The CDR3 length is 12 residues. For the CDR3, the DNA is TGTGCCAGCAGTTTGGGGGCCTCAACGTTGTACTTC. It encodes CASSLGASTLYF.

The chain couples TRBV6-5 to TRBJ1-5; D is undetermined. Germline-derived CDR1 and CDR2 are MNHEY and SVGAGI. The length of the CDR3 is 15 residues. Trimming pared 0 bases from V and 7 bases from J, leaving 13 bases between. The CDR3 nucleotides read TGTGCCAGCAGTTACTCTGGTCCTGGGGAGCAGCCCCAGCATTTT. Residues: CASSYSGPGEQPQHF.

The chain recombines TRBV6-6 with TRBJ1-6, with unresolved D. CDR1 is MNHNY, CDR2 SVGAGI, per germline (reference sequence). V dropped 7 bases and J dropped 4 bases, with 11 bases sitting between them. The CDR3 extends over 14 amino acids. CDR3 protein: CASIPATYNSPLHF. The CDR3 DNA reads TGTGCCAGCATTCCTGCGACATATAATTCACCCCTCCACTTT.

V and J are TRBV10-3 and TRBJ1-4; D call uncertain. Trimming took off 0 bases at V and 2 bases at J, with 7 bases between the two ends. The CDR3 spans 15 residues. Germline CDR1 ENHRY, CDR2 SYGVKD. CDR3 DNA: TGTGCCATCAGTGAGTCTGGGCAGACTAATGAAAAACTGTTTTTT. It codes for CAISESGQTNEKLFF.

The chain links TRBV4-2 to TRBJ1-2, with TRBD1 matching 9 bases. V lost 0 bases, J lost 3 bases, and 5 bases stayed unmatched. The CDR3 has 16 residues. Germline CDR1 reads LGHNA; CDR2 reads YNFKEQ. The CDR3: CASSQETGGTYYGYTF. DNA of the CDR3: TGTGCCAGCAGCCAAGAGACAGGGGGGACCTACTATGGCTACACCTTC.

The genes are TRBV15 and TRBJ1-2; 8 bases align to TRBD1. CDR3 length: 17 amino acids. Germline assignment: CDR1 LNHNV and CDR2 YYDKDF (reference sequence). The junction had 13 bases not matched to a gene; V was cut back by 5 bases and J by 2 bases. The CDR3 region is CATSRTNVQGGNYGYTF. The DNA for the CDR3 is TGTGCCACCAGCCGCACCAACGTACAGGGGGGGAACTATGGCTACACCTTC.

This clone was observed a handful of times. This chain connects TRBV9 to TRBJ1-1; possibly TRBD1 for D (5 bases). Between the trimmed V and J ends, which lost 0 bases and 4 bases, there was a span of 10 bases. The CDR3 extends over 14 amino acids. Germline loops: CDR1 SGDLS, CDR2 YYNGEE. The CDR3 protein is CASSVDGGSTEAFF. The CDR3 DNA reads TGTGCCAGCAGCGTAGACGGGGGTAGCACTGAAGCTTTCTTT.

In its sample, this clone was seen a few times. The chain carries TRBV4-2 and TRBJ1-5; perhaps TRBD1 as D (5 bases). The CDR3 is 17 amino acids. Germline V CDR1 and CDR2: LGHNA, YNFKEQ. V was trimmed by 0 bases and J by 4 bases, leaving 16 bases between them. The CDR3: CASSQDGATQPNQPQHF. The DNA of the CDR3 is TGTGCCAGCAGCCAAGATGGGGCGACACAGCCGAATCAGCCCCAGCATTTT.

The chain combines TRBV15 with TRBJ2-5; D possibly corresponds to TRBD2 (7 bases). Between the trimmed V and J ends, which lost 1 base and 2 bases, there was a span of 20 bases. The CDR3 spans 18 residues. Germline-derived CDR1 and CDR2 are LNHNV and YYDKDF (reference sequence). CDR3 nucleotides: TGTGCCACCAGCAGAGCGGGGGGCACGGGACTATCTCAAGAGACCCAGTACTTC. As protein: CATSRAGGTGLSQETQYF.

The chain has TRBV18 and TRBJ1-2; 8 bases agree with TRBD1. In germline, CDR1 is KGHSH, CDR2 LQKENI. After removal of 6 bases from V and 4 bases from J, the junction contained 10 bases not matched to a gene. The CDR3 is 15 amino acids. The CDR3 DNA reads as TGTGCCAGCTCTCCCGGGACAGGAGACGTCTATGGCTACACCTTC. It is translated as CASSPGTGDVYGYTF. Supplemented by reference TRBV18 and TRBJ1-2, the full variable domain reads NAGVMQNPRHLVRRRGQEARLRCSPMKGHSHVYWYRQLPEEGLKFMVYLQKENIIDESGMPKERFSAEFPKEGPSILRIQQVVRGDSAAYFCASSPGTGDVYGYTFGSGTRLTVV.

CDR3 loop: CASSYHGQGRVEAFF. In DNA, the CDR3 is TGTGCCAGCAGTTACCATGGACAGGGACGGGTGGAAGCTTTCTTT. V is TRBV6-5 and J is TRBJ1-1, with TRBD1 matching over 8 bases. V lost 2 bases, J lost 8 bases, and 10 bases stayed unmatched. The CDR3 contains 15 residues. The germline V gene encodes CDR1 MNHEY and CDR2 SVGAGI.

V is TRBV4-2 and J is TRBJ2-5, with D perhaps matching TRBD1 (6 bases). V was shortened by 4 bases and J by 5 bases, with 11 bases between the two germline ends. Looked up from germline, CDR1 is LGHNA and CDR2 is YNFKEQ. CDR3 length equals 13 residues. For the CDR3, the DNA is TGTGCCAGCAGCCCTCAGGGGTGGGAGACCCAGTACTTC. Its protein is CASSPQGWETQYF.

This chain links TRBV5-4 with TRBJ1-1; perhaps TRBD1 as D (6 bases). The CDR3 contains 15 residues. Between the trimmed V and J ends, which lost 2 bases and 1 base, there was a span of 12 bases. Germline assignment: CDR1 SGHNT and CDR2 YYREEE (reference sequence). CDR3 in amino acids: CASSFPRGKNTEAFF. The CDR3 nucleotides are TGTGCCAGCAGCTTCCCGAGGGGGAAGAACACTGAAGCTTTCTTT.

This clone appeared many times. The chain joins TRBV6-1 to TRBJ2-3; 9 bases are shared with TRBD2. Germline-derived CDR1 and CDR2 are MNHNS and SASEGT. The CDR3 extends over 15 amino acids. V gave up 1 base and J gave up 4 bases; unmatched junction bases: 3. The DNA for the CDR3 is TGTGCCAGCAGTGAAGAAGCGGGGGGAGCAGATACGCAGTATTTT. Protein sequence: CASSEEAGGADTQYF.

V usage is TRBV5-1 and J usage is TRBJ1-1; 11 bases are a match to TRBD1. CDR3 length: 14 amino acids. J lost 10 bases, V lost 2 bases, and 7 bases had no gene match. Germline V lookup: CDR1 SGHRS, CDR2 YFSETQ. The CDR3 region is CASSFRDRGSGAFF. The DNA for the CDR3 is TGCGCCAGCAGCTTCCGGGACAGGGGGTCGGGAGCTTTCTTT.

The chain uses TRBV4-1 and TRBJ2-1; possibly TRBD1 for D (5 bases). Trimming stripped 0 bases from V and 9 bases from J, with 15 bases between. CDR3 length equals 15 residues. Germline-derived CDR1 and CDR2 are MGHRA and YSYEKL. The CDR3 DNA follows: TGCGCCAGCAGCCAAGAGTCTAGGGGCCCGGCTGAGCAGTTCTTC. Amino acid sequence: CASSQESRGPAEQFF.

The chain couples TRBV2 to TRBJ1-1, with TRBD1 identical over 11 bases. Germline V gene sequence: CDR1 SNHLY, CDR2 FYNNEI. V trimming: 8 bases; J trimming: 7 bases; junction bases outside the gene matches: 9. The CDR3 contains 14 residues. The CDR3 DNA sequence: TGTGCCAGCCCTGGACAGGGGGCATATTATGAAGCTTTCTTT. Protein: CASPGQGAYYEAFF.

V and J are TRBV11-3 and TRBJ2-1; D unclear. Trimming pared 0 bases from V and 4 bases from J, leaving 16 bases between. This CDR3 contains 17 residues. Per germline, CDR1 SGHNT and CDR2 YENEEA. In DNA, the CDR3 is TGTGCCAGCAGCTTAGAATCGTCTCCCCTCGGGTACAATGAGCAGTTCTTC. It codes for CASSLESSPLGYNEQFF.

The chain uses TRBV30 and TRBJ2-3; 7 bases fit TRBD2. Germline V gives CDR1 GTSNPN, CDR2 SVGIG (reference sequence). V shed 5 bases, J shed 3 bases, and the junction held 8 bases outside the gene matches. The CDR3 is made up of 14 amino acids. The CDR3, as DNA: TGTGCCTGGGCTTCCGGGGGGTTTACAGATACGCAGTATTTT. Translation gives CAWASGGFTDTQYF.

The rearrangement links TRBV5-6 to TRBJ1-5, with unresolved D. CDR3 length equals 13 residues. Germline-derived CDR1 and CDR2 are SGHDT and YYEEEE. V lost 1 base and J lost 8, with 10 bases in between. The CDR3 nucleotides are TGTGCCAGCAGCTTGTACAGCGGGGAGCCCCAGCATTTT. It translates to CASSLYSGEPQHF.

This clone has a handful of counts. The chain joins TRBV10-1 to TRBJ2-2, with TRBD1 as a possible D gene (7 bases). The V end was cut by 6 bases, the J end by 3 bases, with 14 bases between. CDR3 size: 15 residues. Germline values: CDR1 WNHNN, CDR2 SYGVQD (reference sequence). Here the CDR3 reads CASSKTGTHTGELFF. In DNA, the CDR3 is TGCGCCAGCAGCAAGACAGGGACTCACACCGGGGAGCTGTTTTTT.

This chain uses TRBV7-2 with TRBJ1-2, with TRBD1 matching over 7 bases. The trim removed 5 bases at V and 7 bases at J, leaving 7 bases unmatched. Per the germline V gene, CDR1 is SGHTA and CDR2 is FQGNSA. This CDR3 is built from 13 residues. CDR3 residues: CASSPDRVGGYTF. The CDR3 coding sequence is TGTGCCAGCAGCCCCGACAGGGTAGGTGGCTACACCTTC.

About this clone: Other nucleotide sequences in the sample specify the same CDR3. This chain links TRBV5-4 with TRBJ2-1; no firm D call. CDR1 is SGHNT and CDR2 is YYREEE in the germline V gene (reference sequence). The CDR3 is 14 amino acids. V shed 0 bases and J shed 0 bases, with 4 bases lying between them. Here the CDR3 DNA reads TGTGCCAGCAGCTTGGAGAGCTCCTACAATGAGCAGTTCTTC. As protein: CASSLESSYNEQFF.

This chain joins TRBV7-9 and TRBJ1-5; 7 nucleotides line up with TRBD1. CDR1 is SEHNR and CDR2 is FQNEAQ in the germline V gene (reference sequence). V was pared by 5 bases and J by 5 bases, with 6 bases of the junction left unmatched. The CDR3 extends over 14 amino acids. The CDR3 region is CASSPRDRDQPQHF. CDR3 sequence (DNA): TGTGCCAGCAGCCCCCGGGACAGAGATCAGCCCCAGCATTTT.